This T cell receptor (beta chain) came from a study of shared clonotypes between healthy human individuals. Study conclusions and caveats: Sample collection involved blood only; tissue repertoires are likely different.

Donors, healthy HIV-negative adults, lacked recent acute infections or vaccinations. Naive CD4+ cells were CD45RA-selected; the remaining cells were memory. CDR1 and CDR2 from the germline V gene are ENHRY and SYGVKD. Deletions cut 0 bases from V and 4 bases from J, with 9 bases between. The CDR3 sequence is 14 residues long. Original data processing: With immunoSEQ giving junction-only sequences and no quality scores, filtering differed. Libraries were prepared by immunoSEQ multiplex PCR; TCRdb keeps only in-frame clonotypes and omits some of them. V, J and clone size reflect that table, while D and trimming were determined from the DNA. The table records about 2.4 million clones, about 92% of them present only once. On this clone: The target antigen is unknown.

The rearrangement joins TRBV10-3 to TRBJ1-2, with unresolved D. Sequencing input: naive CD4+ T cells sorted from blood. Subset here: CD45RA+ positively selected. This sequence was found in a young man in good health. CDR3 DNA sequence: TGTGCCATCAGTGAGTCCGACCCTCCCTATGGCTACACCTTC. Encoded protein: CAISESDPPYGYTF.